These 29 T cell receptor beta chains share one sample of origin, sequenced in a study of vaccination effects on CD4 cells after COVID-19 (dated by TCRdb to between 2021 and 2023). The library was generated by the immunoSEQ multiplex PCR assay. TCRdb carries this immuneACCESS record with in-frame sequences only. Its versions omit some clonotypes, under half of them owing to an unresolved V gene in the studies checked, with the rest unexplained. Counted in this sample were tens of thousands of clones; 70% of them appeared once. 26% of the sample is held by the ten biggest clonotypes. In the ViraFEST assay, PBMC were stimulated with viral peptide pools, and antigen-specific CD4+ T cell clonotypes were then identified by expansion using TCR sequencing. After about 9 days of culture, CD4+ T cells were isolated with the EasySep CD4+ T cell isolation kit. None of the healthy vaccine recipients had a prior SARS-CoV-2 infection, which was confirmed by nucleocapsid antibody tests that came back negative both before and after vaccination.

The antigens for these receptors are not known. This specimen was CD4+ T cells from PBMCs cultured with HCoV-OC43 spike peptides, taken before COVID-19 vaccination. This specimen's cell subset or site label, per the study, means: HCoV-OC43 spike overlapping peptide pool stimulation. The receptors originated from a human donor who received a COVID-19 vaccine.

V and J are TRBV9 and TRBJ2-5; D is unresolved. The CDR3 is 14 residues long. Trimming took off 0 bases at V and 2 bases at J, with 8 bases between the two ends. Germline assignment: CDR1 SGDLS and CDR2 YYNGEE. In DNA, the CDR3 is TGTGCCAGCAGCGTAGCAAGTGGGCAAGAGACCCAGTACTTC. This encodes CASSVASGQETQYF.

This sequence joins TRBV7-9 and TRBJ1-1, with a possible D match to TRBD1 (5 bases). V dropped 6 bases and J dropped 3 bases, with 11 bases sitting between them. Germline V gene sequence: CDR1 SEHNR, CDR2 FQNEAQ (reference sequence). The CDR3 sequence is 13 residues long. CDR3 in amino acids: CASRKTGDTEAFF. CDR3 DNA: TGTGCCAGCAGAAAAACAGGCGACACTGAAGCTTTCTTT.

The gene calls are TRBV18 and TRBJ1-3; D is uncertain. The CDR3 length is 15 residues. CDR1 is KGHSH, CDR2 LQKENI, per germline. Trimming pared 3 bases from V and 4 bases from J, leaving 13 bases between. CDR3 DNA: TGTGCCAGCTCACCGCGCGGGCACCCGGGAAACACCATATATTTT. Protein product: CASSPRGHPGNTIYF.

The chain combines TRBV5-6 with TRBJ2-4; TRBD2 matches at 10 bases. Germline CDR1 reads SGHDT; CDR2 reads YYEEEE. V shed 4 bases, J shed 1 base, and the junction held 11 bases outside the gene matches. There are 18 residues in the CDR3. The CDR3: CASSPYSMTSGAKNIQYF. As DNA, the CDR3 is TGTGCCAGCAGCCCGTACTCTATGACTAGCGGGGCCAAAAACATTCAGTACTTC.

This chain joins TRBV4-1 and TRBJ1-6; D is unresolved. The CDR3 has 13 residues. V was cut by 1 base and J by 9 bases, with 7 bases left in between. CDR1 is MGHRA, CDR2 YSYEKL, per germline. CDR3 nucleotides: TGCGCCAGCAGCCAAGGGTCCTTTTCACCCCTCCACTTT. Its protein product is CASSQGSFSPLHF.

The V and J genes are TRBV28 and TRBJ2-1; D remains unclear. The CDR3 is made up of 14 amino acids. Germline CDR1 is MDHEN and CDR2 is SYDVKM. V was clipped by 4 bases and J by 4 bases, with 11 bases between them. Here the CDR3 reads CASSSIVSYNEQFF. CDR3 nucleotide sequence: TGTGCCAGCAGTTCCATAGTGAGTTACAATGAGCAGTTCTTC.

The rearrangement links TRBV2 to TRBJ2-1; 10 bases are a match to TRBD2. With V trimmed by 0 bases and J by 0 bases, 17 bases remained unmatched. This CDR3 region has 22 residues. Germline CDR1 reads SNHLY; CDR2 reads FYNNEI. CDR3 sequence: CASSEALLHTSGTYYSYNEQFF. The CDR3 DNA follows: TGTGCCAGCAGTGAAGCGCTTCTCCATACTAGCGGGACGTATTACTCCTACAATGAGCAGTTCTTC.

Only a few counts were recorded for this clone. The chain has TRBV4-1 and TRBJ1-1, with D possibly matching TRBD1 (5 bases). CDR1 and CDR2 (germline): MGHRA, YSYEKL. This CDR3 region has 14 residues. V was shortened by 4 bases and J by 0 bases, with 9 bases between the two germline ends. The CDR3, as DNA: TGCGCCAGCAGCCCTCCGGGGGTGAACACTGAAGCTTTCTTT. It encodes CASSPPGVNTEAFF.

The chain joins TRBV10-3 to TRBJ1-3; D gene uncertain. The V gene lost 3 bases and the J gene lost 0 bases, with 9 bases spanning the gap. Germline V gives CDR1 ENHRY, CDR2 SYGVKD. This CDR3 has 15 residues. In nucleotides, the CDR3 is TGTGCCATCAGTGATAGACGGAACTCTGGAAACACCATATATTTT. It specifies CAISDRRNSGNTIYF.

The CDR3: CAWSPTWGSGNTGELFF. CDR3 nucleotide sequence: TGTGCCTGGAGTCCAACCTGGGGTAGCGGGAACACCGGGGAGCTGTTTTTT. The V gene is TRBV30, the J gene TRBJ2-2, with a possible D match to TRBD2 (6 bases). Looked up from germline, CDR1 is GTSNPN and CDR2 is SVGIG (reference sequence). Trimming took 2 bases from V and 1 from J, leaving 17 bases between them. CDR3 size: 17 residues.

As to this clone: The sample holds other DNA sequences that translate to the same CDR3. This sequence joins TRBV5-1 and TRBJ2-5, with 8 bases identical to TRBD1. This CDR3 has 15 residues. Germline V gene lookup returns CDR1 SGHRS and CDR2 YFSETQ. V shed 0 bases and J 4 bases; nucleotides not matched to a gene: 5. The CDR3 here is CASSLGQGRGETQYF. DNA for the CDR3: TGCGCCAGCAGCTTGGGACAGGGGCGTGGAGAGACCCAGTACTTC.

This chain joins TRBV10-3 and TRBJ2-2; 12 nucleotides agree with TRBD1. The CDR3 runs to 15 residues. J was trimmed by 6 bases and V by 4 bases; bases with no gene match: 3. Germline lookup yields CDR1 ENHRY and CDR2 SYGVKD. The CDR3 DNA is TGTGCCATCAGTGCGGGGACAGGGGGCCCCGGGGAGCTGTTTTTT. This codes for CAISAGTGGPGELFF.

V and J are TRBV25-1 and TRBJ1-3; possible D gene TRBD1, 6 bases. V was pared by 5 bases and J by 0 bases, with 11 bases between. The CDR3 extends over 15 amino acids. From germline, CDR1 is MGHDK and CDR2 SYGVNS. Here the CDR3 reads CASSLPGVSGNTIYF. The CDR3 DNA reads TGTGCCAGCAGTCTCCCAGGGGTCTCTGGAAACACCATATATTTT. The entire variable domain, with the rest obtained from reference TRBV25-1 and TRBJ1-3, is as follows: EADIYQTPRYLVIGTGKKITLECSQTMGHDKMYWYQQDPGMELHLIHYSYGVNSTEKGDLSSESTVSRIRTEHFPLTLESARPSHTSQYLCASSLPGVSGNTIYFGEGSWLTVV.

The genes are TRBV24-1 and TRBJ2-7; 11 nucleotides line up with TRBD1. The CDR3 spans 16 residues. The germline gives CDR1 KGHDR, CDR2 SFDVKD. With V trimmed by 3 bases and J by 0 bases, 3 bases remained unmatched. CDR3 region: CATSDPGTGGSYEQYF. CDR3 DNA: TGTGCCACCAGTGATCCTGGGACAGGGGGCTCCTACGAGCAGTACTTC.

For the CDR3, the DNA is TGTGCCAGCAGCGGGGGCCTAGCCAAAAACATTCAGTACTTC. Translating gives CASSGGLAKNIQYF. The chain uses TRBV5-5 and TRBJ2-4, with a tentative D call TRBD1 (6 bases). Trimming pared 4 bases from V and 0 bases from J, leaving 8 bases between. The CDR3 length is 14 residues. The germline CDR1 and CDR2 sequences are SGHKS and YYEKEE (reference sequence).

In its sample, this clone was seen a few times. The chain links TRBV28 to TRBJ1-2; no definite D call. The germline gives CDR1 MDHEN, CDR2 SYDVKM. The CDR3 contains 10 residues. Trimming took off 6 bases at V and 2 bases at J, with 1 base between the two ends. DNA of the CDR3: TGTGCCAGCAGGAACTATGGCTACACCTTC. This sequence encodes CASRNYGYTF.

The chain joins TRBV11-2 to TRBJ2-7, with D tentatively TRBD2 (6 bases). The CDR3 spans 14 residues. Trimming shortened V by 5 bases and J by 0 bases, and 11 bases separated the two germline ends. Germline loops: CDR1 SGHAT, CDR2 FQNNGV. The CDR3 here is CASSQLGGSYEQYF. The CDR3 bases are TGTGCCAGCAGCCAACTCGGGGGCTCCTACGAGCAGTACTTC. Filled out from reference TRBV11-2 and TRBJ2-7, the complete variable domain reads EAGVAQSPRYKIIEKRQSVAFWCNPISGHATLYWYQQILGQGPKLLIQFQNNGVVDDSQLPKDRFSAERLKGVDSTLKIQPAKLEDSAVYLCASSQLGGSYEQYFGPGTRLTVT.

This clone was observed a single time. V usage is TRBV7-2 and J usage is TRBJ2-1, with 7 bases aligning to TRBD2. This CDR3 region has 17 residues. Per germline, CDR1 SGHTA and CDR2 FQGNSA. V was clipped by 3 bases and J by 0 bases; unmatched bases: 8. DNA for the CDR3: TGTGCCAGCAGCTTGAGGACTAGGCCGGGCTCCTACAATGAGCAGTTCTTC. Translation: CASSLRTRPGSYNEQFF.

The CDR3 loop is CASSSTRSGQYF. The CDR3 nucleotides read TGTGCCAGCAGCTCCACCCGTTCTGGGCAGTACTTC. This chain uses TRBV12-3 or TRBV12-4 with TRBJ2-7; D call uncertain. The germline V and J ends were trimmed by 6 bases and 9 bases, with 15 bases remaining between them. CDR3 size: 12 residues.

The rearrangement joins TRBV6-5 to TRBJ1-2; no clear D. Looked up from germline, CDR1 is MNHEY and CDR2 is SVGAGI. The CDR3 has 13 residues. V was clipped by 2 bases and J by 8 bases, with 12 bases between them. DNA for the CDR3: TGTGCCAGCAGTTACGGTGCGGGGTTCGGCTACACCTTC. It specifies CASSYGAGFGYTF.

The chain combines TRBV4-3 with TRBJ2-1, with 12 nucleotides matching TRBD2. The V gene's germline CDR1 is LGHNA and CDR2 YSLEER. V was pared by 1 base and J by 4 bases, with 8 bases of the junction left unmatched. The CDR3 has 18 amino acids. The CDR3 DNA reads TGCGCCAGCAGCCAAGCTTGGCTAGCGGGGGGGCCTTACAATGAGCAGTTCTTC. It translates to CASSQAWLAGGPYNEQFF.

The chain couples TRBV10-2 to TRBJ1-2, with 12 nucleotides matching TRBD1. Germline values: CDR1 WSHSY, CDR2 SAAADI. With 4 bases clipped from V and 2 bases from J, the junction kept 11 bases outside the gene matches. The CDR3 length is 18 residues. The DNA of the CDR3 is TGCGCCAGCAGTGGGCCCGGGACAGGGGGCGTGGGGAACTATGGCTACACCTTC. Translated: CASSGPGTGGVGNYGYTF.

V and J are TRBV3-1 (or the pseudogene TRBV3-2) and TRBJ1-4, with TRBD1 matching 10 bases. The CDR3 length is 18 residues. CDR1 and CDR2 (germline): LGHDT, YNNKEL (reference sequence). With V trimmed by 0 bases and J by 7 bases, 11 bases remained unmatched. CDR3 DNA sequence: TGTGCCAGCAGCCAAGATTGGGGACAGGGGAGAGAAGGTGAAAAACTGTTTTTT. Its translation: CASSQDWGQGREGEKLFF.

This clone was detected once. The chain links TRBV28 to TRBJ2-5; D possibly uses TRBD1 or TRBD2 (6 bases each). CDR1 is MDHEN, CDR2 SYDVKM, per germline. V gave up 4 bases and J gave up 2 bases, with 14 bases separating them. CDR3 length: 15 residues. CDR3 protein: CASSSLGGGQETQYF. In DNA form, the CDR3 reads TGTGCCAGCAGTTCTTTGGGGGGCGGACAAGAGACCCAGTACTTC.

This clone was seen more than once but under ten times. The V gene is TRBV4-2, the J gene TRBJ2-1; TRBD1 matches at 7 bases. V shed 5 bases, J shed 3 bases, and the junction held 7 bases outside the gene matches. The germline V gene has CDR1 LGHNA and CDR2 YNFKEQ. The CDR3 loop spans 15 amino acids. CDR3 DNA: TGTGCCAGCAGCTCACCGGGACAGAACTACAATGAGCAGTTCTTC. It specifies CASSSPGQNYNEQFF.

The V gene is TRBV7-3, the J gene TRBJ2-1; D is uncertain. In germline, CDR1 is SGHTA, CDR2 FQGTGA. V lost 5 bases to trimming and J lost 6 bases, with 14 bases between them. The CDR3 extends over 14 amino acids. The CDR3 sequence: CASSPSVSPNEQFF. In DNA form, the CDR3 reads TGTGCCAGCAGCCCGAGTGTTTCTCCCAATGAGCAGTTCTTC.

The chain links TRBV15 to TRBJ2-7; possible D gene TRBD1, 6 bases. CDR1 and CDR2 from the germline V gene are LNHNV and YYDKDF (reference sequence). With 5 bases removed from V and 6 bases from J, the gap between germline ends came to 20 bases. The CDR3 runs to 15 residues. This CDR3 reads CATSFEGRGRAEQYF. In nucleotides, the CDR3 is TGTGCCACCAGCTTTGAGGGCAGGGGACGGGCCGAGCAGTACTTC.

The genes are TRBV25-1 and TRBJ2-2; D is unclear. Deletions cut 3 bases from V and 2 bases from J, with 10 bases between. Germline V gene data show CDR1 as MGHDK and CDR2 as SYGVNS. The CDR3 length is 15 residues. The chain's CDR3 is CASSENRINTGELFF. The CDR3 DNA follows: TGTGCCAGCAGTGAGAACAGAATCAACACCGGGGAGCTGTTTTTT.

The chain has TRBV7-9 and TRBJ2-7; D unclear. Germline CDR1 and CDR2: SEHNR and FQNEAQ (reference sequence). V was trimmed by 5 bases and J by 5 bases, leaving 19 bases between them. The CDR3 has 15 amino acids. The CDR3 DNA sequence: TGTGCCAGCAGCCCTAAAGGAAGGGTTGCGGACGAGCAGTACTTC. Its translation: CASSPKGRVADEQYF.